This TCR beta chain was captured by sequencing in a study of esophageal squamous cell carcinoma tumors (dated by TCRdb to the early 2020s). General notes on the study: Immuno relation high and low groups were defined by principal component analysis with K-means clustering applied to immunohistochemical T-cell and checkpoint marker values. Across the approximately 9 cases, about 1,700,000 TCRalpha and over a million TCRbeta total reads were obtained, of which approximately 33,000 and 36,000 were unique. The purpose of the study was to evaluate TCR repertoire diversity and shared TCR repertoires of T cells in the tumor environment of esophageal squamous cell carcinoma. In Japan, approximately 52 patients with esophageal squamous cell carcinoma who were treated surgically made up the wider cohort, which included approximately 21 high and some 30 low immuno relation cases. TCR sequencing covered around 10 patients: five randomly selected high immuno relation cases and five background-matched low immuno relation cases. What the research found in general, with its limitations: Because TCRalpha and TCRbeta chains were sequenced separately, chain pairing and recognized antigens remained unknown. Of the 10 cases, a few showed one dominant TCRalpha VJ recombination along with apparently reduced TCRalpha diversity. Roughly 28 TRAV|TRAJ and some 20 TRBV|TRBJ combinations, including TRAV13-1|TRAJ22 and TRBV7-9|TRBJ2-7, appeared to be shared among high immuno relation cases. Given the large variation in the TCRalphabeta repertoire, shared V|J recombination candidates may have been selected by chance. The high immuno relation group had higher significant repertoire counts, although the two groups did not differ in total TCR repertoire counts. TCR repertoire analysis included only a few cases, and CDR3 clonotype-level investigation was not performed.

This clonotype was counted a few times. Its antigen target is currently unknown. Qualities for individual bases were not recorded, and no much larger clone is one base off. Patients who received neoadjuvant chemotherapy or who lacked clinical information were excluded from enrollment. The TCR-sequenced cases shown were male and had subtotal esophagectomy with 2- or 3-field lymphadenectomy. No T-cell sorting was done; instead, RNA was pulled from bulk tumor tissue sections using a Qiagen AllPrep kit. Until RNA extraction, small sections of tumor tissue removed at surgery were kept in RNAlater reagent at -80 degrees C. V is clipped by 0 bases and J by 0 bases, and the sequence between their germline boundaries is 15 bases long. CDR1 and CDR2 are read off the germline V gene as MNHEY and SVGAGI. From the cysteine through the phenylalanine, the CDR3 covers 19 amino acids. Only the CDR3 DNA stays, 57 bases, in frame from base 1.

The library was made by 5' RACE. A PCR using KAPA HiFi with TCRalpha or TCRbeta constant-region primers and a P20EA primer was followed by a nested second PCR with CA2 or CB2. Amplification of TCR genes was performed by unbiased adaptor ligation RT-PCR, in which reverse transcription was carried out with Superscript III and a polyT18-containing BSL-18E primer. After second-strand synthesis and blunting, the P10EA/P20EA adaptor was ligated to the cDNA 5' end, followed by NotI digestion. Both the first and second PCRs consisted of 20 to 25 cycles of 98 degrees C for 20 s, 65 degrees C for 30 s and 72 degrees C for 1 min. Amplicons were indexed with the Nextera XT Index kit v2 Set A, pooled in equimolar amounts and quantified on a Qubit 2.0 Fluorometer. For sequencing, the Illumina MiSeq platform generated 2x300 bp paired-end reads. The paper's processing steps were these. Repertoire Genesis software ver.1.0 assigned each read to V and J genes according to the highest identity with IMGT reference sequences. CDR3 was defined as the region from Cys104 to Phe118 plus Gly119 and was translated, and unique sequence reads were defined by distinct V, J and CDR3 amino acids. A shared V|J combination was chosen only when it reached significance in both a Fisher's exact test in edgeR and a Mann Whitney U test. After singletons were removed and 500 repertoire combinations were bootstrapped, the repertoire dissimilarity index was calculated using the R rdi package. TCRdb handled the public reads itself, with Q25 trimming in fastp and clone calling in MiXCR, and kept productive beta chains. Identical CDR3 proteins give one entry, which carries the most common genes and DNA. It is TCRdb's table, rather than the study itself, that gives the V and J calls and clone size. Counted in this sample were about 5,400 distinct CDR3 sequences; 20% to 25% of them appeared once. The ten largest clones represent around 30% of the sample.

The receptor chain draws on TRBV6-5 and TRBJ2-6, and the D gene may be TRBD1, 6 bases matching. The sample taken for sequencing was tumor tissue. The origin of this receptor is a man aged 50 or older with esophageal squamous cell carcinoma. The nucleotide sequence is TGTGCCAGCAGTTACTCGACCACAGGGCGGGTCTCTGGGGCCAACGTCCTGACTTTC. Its protein is CASSYSTTGRVSGANVLTF.